One sample yielded the 19 T cell receptor beta chains listed below, sequenced in a study of blood T cell repertoires in COVID-19. Clones were sequenced by immunoSEQ multiplex PCR, and TCRdb holds only the in-frame ones, with some missing. The sample holds under 250,000 clones, more than 85% seen once. The source material was peripheral blood. The origin of the receptors is a man aged 60 to 69 with COVID-19, enrolled during active disease.

This sequence joins TRBV5-5 and TRBJ2-7, with D perhaps matching TRBD1 (6 bases). The germline V gene has CDR1 SGHKS and CDR2 YYEKEE (reference sequence). V was trimmed by 4 bases and J by 2 bases, leaving 13 bases between them. The CDR3 is 14 residues long. The CDR3 protein is CASSPNRDPYEQYF. The CDR3 nucleotides are TGTGCCAGCAGCCCAAACAGGGACCCCTACGAGCAGTACTTC.

DNA for the CDR3: TGTGCCAGCTCACCAAAGACAGGGGAGGGAGAGACCCAGTACTTC. Encoded protein: CASSPKTGEGETQYF. The rearrangement links TRBV18 to TRBJ2-5, with D maybe TRBD1 (8 bases). This CDR3 has 15 residues. V dropped 2 bases and J dropped 4 bases, with 14 bases sitting between them. From germline, CDR1 is KGHSH and CDR2 LQKENI.

This chain joins TRBV3-1 (or the pseudogene TRBV3-2) and TRBJ1-6, with TRBD1 matching over 7 bases. This CDR3 is 16 amino acids long. The germline gives CDR1 LGHDT, CDR2 YNNKEL (reference sequence). J was trimmed by 7 bases and V by 1 base; bases with no gene match: 7. CDR3 sequence: CASSQVGADRNSPLHF. The CDR3 nucleotides read TGTGCCAGCAGCCAAGTCGGAGCGGACAGGAATTCACCCCTCCACTTT.

The chain links TRBV5-1 to TRBJ1-1, with D possibly being TRBD1 (6 bases). Germline CDR1 and CDR2: SGHRS and YFSETQ. Between the trimmed V and J ends, which lost 1 base and 3 bases, there was a span of 13 bases. This CDR3 spans 15 amino acids. CDR3 region: CASSLLGRGDTEAFF. CDR3 sequence (DNA): TGCGCCAGCAGCTTGTTGGGCAGGGGAGACACTGAAGCTTTCTTT.

The chain carries TRBV5-1 and TRBJ1-3; a weak D match, TRBD1 (6 bases). The germline V and J ends were trimmed by 0 bases and 4 bases, with 14 bases remaining between them. Germline CDR1 reads SGHRS; CDR2 reads YFSETQ. CDR3 length equals 16 residues. Here the CDR3 reads CASSLDTGSYGNTIYF. The DNA of the CDR3 is TGCGCCAGCAGCTTGGACACAGGGTCGTACGGAAACACCATATATTTT.

The chain links TRBV19 to TRBJ2-3, with a tentative D call TRBD1 (6 bases). V lost 3 bases and J lost 2, with 15 bases in between. The CDR3 extends over 16 amino acids. Germline CDR1 reads LNHDA; CDR2 reads SQIVND (reference sequence). CDR3 in amino acids: CASSITGHPATDTQYF. The CDR3, as DNA: TGTGCCAGTAGTATTACGGGACACCCGGCCACAGATACGCAGTATTTT.

The CDR3 protein is CASSLGDRASPYQETQYF. The CDR3 bases are TGCGCCAGCAGCTTGGGAGACAGGGCGTCTCCGTACCAAGAGACCCAGTACTTC. This rearrangement joins TRBV5-1 to TRBJ2-5, with TRBD1 matching 7 bases. The germline V gene has CDR1 SGHRS and CDR2 YFSETQ. Losses at the gene ends were 0 bases for V and 0 bases for J; bases not matched to a gene: 11. The CDR3 totals 18 residues.

In DNA, the CDR3 is TGTGCCAGCAGCCAAGGATCGAGACAGCCCCAGCATTTT. This gives the protein CASSQGSRQPQHF. The chain uses TRBV3-1 (or the pseudogene TRBV3-2) and TRBJ1-5; D is ambiguous. The CDR3 totals 13 residues. V was shortened by 1 base and J by 7 bases, with 8 bases between the two germline ends. The germline CDR1 and CDR2 sequences are LGHDT and YNNKEL (reference sequence).

This chain links TRBV10-3 with TRBJ1-1; 9 nucleotides line up with TRBD1. The CDR3 is made up of 13 amino acids. Unmatched junction bases numbered 4, after V lost 10 bases and J lost 1 base. Germline-derived CDR1 and CDR2 are ENHRY and SYGVKD. The CDR3 DNA follows: TGTGCCACTGGACAGGGGACGAACACTGAAGCTTTCTTT. As protein: CATGQGTNTEAFF.

This chain links TRBV27 with TRBJ2-7, with 7 bases fitting TRBD1. Trimming at V came to 7 bases and at J to 2 bases, leaving 17 bases not matched to a gene. The CDR3 covers 17 residues. Germline lookup yields CDR1 MNHEY and CDR2 SMNVEV (reference sequence). The CDR3 loop is CASMPLSAQGNPYEQYF. CDR3 nucleotides: TGTGCCAGCATGCCCTTGTCCGCACAGGGGAACCCCTACGAGCAGTACTTC.

The rearrangement links TRBV5-1 to TRBJ2-1; 8 nucleotides agree with TRBD1. J gave up 6 bases and V 4 bases, and 12 bases lay outside the gene matches. The CDR3 is made up of 16 amino acids. Germline V gene sequence: CDR1 SGHRS, CDR2 YFSETQ. The CDR3 DNA is TGCGCCAGCAGCCCCGGCGGGACAGGTGCTGTCAATGAGCAGTTCTTC. Amino acid sequence: CASSPGGTGAVNEQFF.

The rearrangement links TRBV18 to TRBJ1-6; 7 positions agree with TRBD1. V lost 4 bases, J lost 9 bases, and 9 bases stayed unmatched. Germline V lookup: CDR1 KGHSH, CDR2 LQKENI. This CDR3 has 15 residues. The CDR3 loop reads CASSLHRGQSSPLHF. DNA for the CDR3: TGTGCCAGCTCACTTCACAGGGGACAGAGTTCACCCCTCCACTTT. The whole variable domain, remainder taken from reference TRBV18 and TRBJ1-6, is NAGVMQNPRHLVRRRGQEARLRCSPMKGHSHVYWYRQLPEEGLKFMVYLQKENIIDESGMPKERFSAEFPKEGPSILRIQQVVRGDSAAYFCASSLHRGQSSPLHFGNGTRLTVT.

V usage is TRBV25-1 and J usage is TRBJ2-2; 9 bases agree with TRBD2. CDR1 MGHDK and CDR2 SYGVNS come from the germline V gene. The trim removed 5 bases at V and 10 bases at J, leaving 11 bases unmatched. This CDR3 has 15 amino acids. CDR3 sequence: CASSIDSGRSAELFF. The CDR3 DNA is TGTGCCAGCAGTATTGATAGCGGGAGATCAGCGGAGCTGTTTTTT.

V usage is TRBV29-1 and J usage is TRBJ2-1, with 7 bases matching TRBD2. The CDR3 totals 14 residues. Germline V gene lookup returns CDR1 SQVTM and CDR2 ANQGSEA. The ends lost 6 bases at V and 3 bases at J; junction bases unmatched: 8. The DNA of the CDR3 is TGCAGCGTCACGGACGCTAGCGGCTACAATGAGCAGTTCTTC. Amino acids: CSVTDASGYNEQFF.

The chain has TRBV14 and TRBJ2-7, with D perhaps TRBD2 (6 bases). V was trimmed by 1 base and J by 0 bases, leaving 7 bases between them. The germline V gene encodes CDR1 SGHDN and CDR2 FVKESK. The CDR3 extends over 14 amino acids. DNA of the CDR3: TGTGCCAGCAGCCAAGTAGCGGTCTCCTACGAGCAGTACTTC. Amino acids: CASSQVAVSYEQYF.

The rearrangement links TRBV3-1 (or the pseudogene TRBV3-2) to TRBJ1-3; TRBD1 is a possible D gene (5 bases). Germline CDR1 is LGHDT and CDR2 is YNNKEL (reference sequence). V dropped 3 bases and J dropped 3 bases, with 12 bases sitting between them. The length of the CDR3 is 15 residues. The DNA for the CDR3 is TGTGCCAGCAGCCACCCTCGGACAAATGGAAACACCATATATTTT. Protein: CASSHPRTNGNTIYF.

The V and J genes are TRBV24-1 and TRBJ2-3; 14 bases are shared with TRBD2. After removal of 3 bases from V and 6 bases from J, the junction contained 7 bases not matched to a gene. The CDR3 has 17 amino acids. The germline V gene encodes CDR1 KGHDR and CDR2 SFDVKD. The CDR3 loop is CATSDGTSGSVRDTQYF. CDR3 nucleotide sequence: TGTGCCACCAGTGATGGGACTAGCGGGAGCGTAAGGGATACGCAGTATTTT.

The chain combines TRBV9 with TRBJ1-1; a weak D match, TRBD1 (5 bases). Germline values: CDR1 SGDLS, CDR2 YYNGEE. Between the trimmed V and J ends, which lost 1 base and 1 base, there was a span of 11 bases. This CDR3 comprises 15 residues. CDR3 nucleotide sequence: TGTGCCAGCAGCGTAAATCAGGGAACGAACACTGAAGCTTTCTTT. Translating it yields CASSVNQGTNTEAFF. Full variable domain (outside the CDR3, taken from reference TRBV9 and TRBJ1-1): DSGVTQTPKHLITATGQRVTLRCSPRSGDLSVYWYQQSLDQGLQFLIQYYNGEERAKGNILERFSAQQFPDLHSELNLSSLELGDSALYFCASSVNQGTNTEAFFGQGTRLTVV.

V usage is TRBV5-1 and J usage is TRBJ1-1; no clear D. Germline CDR1 is SGHRS and CDR2 is YFSETQ. V gave up 3 bases and J gave up 0 bases, with 15 bases separating them. This CDR3 has 16 residues. CDR3 coding DNA: TGCGCCAGCAGCTATTCGGAGGAAAAAATGAACACTGAAGCTTTCTTT. This gives the protein CASSYSEEKMNTEAFF. The whole variable domain, remainder taken from reference TRBV5-1 and TRBJ1-1, is KAGVTQTPRYLIKTRGQQVTLSCSPISGHRSVSWYQQTPGQGLQFLFEYFSETQRNKGNFPGRFSGRQFSNSRSEMNVSTLELGDSALYLCASSYSEEKMNTEAFFGQGTRLTVV.